This TCR beta chain was documented in a study of cytomegalovirus exposure and HLA in healthy donors. General observations from the study: Most of the CMV-associated TCR beta chains (in a later analysis) appeared to be HLA-restricted. Analysis was performed later, and it showed HLA-associated TCR beta chains to be more clonally expanded than equally common others.

This clone was observed a few times. The antigen is undetermined. The primer mix had 60 Vbeta and 13 Jbeta primers. Original methodology: Later, an analysis found about 83 million unique TCR beta chains, and 9.5 million to 12 million of these were shared. Measured with immunoSEQ multiplex PCR; TCRdb has only the in-frame clones, and not every one. The V and J calls and the clone size are those of that table, but D and trimming were determined from the DNA. The data contain 100,000 to 150,000 clones, roughly a tenth of them singletons. Germline CDR1 reads MNHEY; CDR2 reads SVGAGI. V gave up 6 bases and J gave up 7 bases, with 11 bases separating them. The CDR3 spans 12 residues.

V gene TRBV6-5 combines with J gene TRBJ2-3; D gene uncertain. Sample: PBMCs. The sequence was obtained from a woman under 30 in good health and CMV-seropositive. The chain's CDR3 is CASSPNQNTQYF. CDR3 nucleotides: TGTGCCAGCAGCCCAAACCAGAATACGCAGTATTTT.